The 29 T cell receptor beta chains below were found in one sample sequenced in a study of cytomegalovirus exposure and HLA in healthy donors. Use of 60 Vbeta and 13 Jbeta primers characterized the PCR. Generated by immunoSEQ multiplex PCR, the TCRdb table keeps only in-frame clones and is missing some. The sample carries fewer than 180,000 clones, 50% to 75% recorded once. Sequencing used PBMCs. These receptors came from a woman in her sixties in good health and CMV-seropositive.

The J gene is TRBJ1-1, the V gene TRBV7-8, with 9 bases lining up with TRBD1. Germline CDR1 is SGHVS and CDR2 is FQNEAQ. CDR3 size: 14 residues. Losses at the gene ends were 5 bases for V and 4 bases for J; bases not matched to a gene: 5. CDR3 coding DNA: TGTGCCAGCAGCCAGACAGGGGGAGGCACTGAAGCTTTCTTT. This codes for CASSQTGGGTEAFF. The full variable domain, rest sourced from reference TRBV7-8 and TRBJ1-1, is GAGVSQSPRYKVAKRGQDVALRCDPISGHVSLFWYQQALGQGPEFLTYFQNEAQLDKSGLPSDRFFAERPEGSVSTLKIQRTQQEDSAVYLCASSQTGGGTEAFFGQGTRLTVV.

The chain joins TRBV18 to TRBJ2-7, with 11 bases lining up with TRBD2. This CDR3 region has 16 residues. The germline V gene encodes CDR1 KGHSH and CDR2 LQKENI. Trimming removed 4 bases from V and 4 bases from J; junction bases left unmatched: 9. CDR3 loop: CASSQTSSGRNYEQYF. CDR3 in DNA: TGTGCCAGCTCACAGACCTCTAGCGGGAGGAATTACGAGCAGTACTTC.

V and J are TRBV28 and TRBJ2-7; D might be TRBD2 (6 bases). Germline V gene sequence: CDR1 MDHEN, CDR2 SYDVKM. The CDR3 has 14 residues. The V end was cut by 6 bases, the J end by 5 bases, with 17 bases between. CDR3 in DNA: TGTGCCAGCAGCACTACGGGACTTATTCACGAGCAGTACTTC. Its protein product is CASSTTGLIHEQYF.

This chain uses TRBV2 with TRBJ1-5; perhaps TRBD1 as D (5 bases). The CDR3 is 12 residues long. The germline CDR1 and CDR2 sequences are SNHLY and FYNNEI. The V end lost 5 bases, the J end lost 6 bases, and 8 bases lay between the germline ends. The CDR3 bases are TGTGCCAGCAGTCCAGGGTTTCAGCCCCAGCATTTT. It encodes CASSPGFQPQHF. Full variable domain (missing parts from reference TRBV2 and TRBJ1-5): EPEVTQTPSHQVTQMGQEVILRCVPISNHLYFYWYRQILGQKVEFLVSFYNNEISEKSEIFDDQFSVERPDGSNFTLKIRSTKLEDSAMYFCASSPGFQPQHFGDGTRLSIL.

The genes are TRBV19 and TRBJ2-7, with 11 bases lining up with TRBD2. Germline-derived CDR1 and CDR2 are LNHDA and SQIVND (reference sequence). The CDR3 runs 14 residues. The junction had 5 bases not matched to a gene; V was cut back by 8 bases and J by 2 bases. CDR3: CASGIAGGPYEQYF. As DNA, the CDR3 is TGTGCCAGTGGAATAGCGGGAGGGCCCTACGAGCAGTACTTC. Full variable domain (outside the CDR3, taken from reference TRBV19 and TRBJ2-7): DGGITQSPKYLFRKEGQNVTLSCEQNLNHDAMYWYRQDPGQGLRLIYYSQIVNDFQKGDIAEGYSVSREKKESFPLTVTSAQKNPTAFYLCASGIAGGPYEQYFGPGTRLTVT.

This sequence joins TRBV29-1 and TRBJ1-2; D gene unclear. The CDR3 runs 13 residues. V was cut by 0 bases and J by 2 bases, with 7 bases left in between. Germline V gene data show CDR1 as SQVTM and CDR2 as ANQGSEA. CDR3 sequence: CSVEDHGNYGYTF. CDR3 sequence (DNA): TGCAGCGTTGAAGATCACGGGAACTATGGCTACACCTTC.

The sample holds a few counts of this clone. This chain connects TRBV6-5 to TRBJ2-2; 7 bases fit TRBD1. The CDR3 consists of 14 residues. The germline gives CDR1 MNHEY, CDR2 SVGAGI. Trimming removed 4 bases from V and 6 bases from J; junction bases left unmatched: 5. CDR3 coding DNA: TGTGCCAGCAGTTCCCAGGGGGAGCCCGGGGAGCTGTTTTTT. Translating it yields CASSSQGEPGELFF.

This rearrangement joins TRBV9 to TRBJ2-1; 9 bases are shared with TRBD1. This CDR3 has 15 residues. The V and J ends lost 3 bases and 6 bases, in that order; junction bases with no gene match: 7. Germline V CDR1 and CDR2: SGDLS, YYNGEE. The CDR3 sequence is CASSARGQGANEQFF. The CDR3 nucleotides are TGTGCCAGCAGCGCCCGGGGACAGGGTGCCAATGAGCAGTTCTTC.

This clone has a handful of counts. This chain uses TRBV18 with TRBJ2-7, with D hard to call. CDR3 size: 15 residues. Germline CDR1 reads KGHSH; CDR2 reads LQKENI. V lost 3 bases to trimming and J lost 2 bases, with 14 bases between them. The CDR3 loop reads CASSPSTRSPYEQYF. The CDR3 region has the DNA TGTGCCAGCTCACCTAGCACCCGAAGCCCCTACGAGCAGTACTTC.

This clone was counted a few times. This chain uses TRBV2 with TRBJ2-5; 9 bases map to TRBD2. The J call may be faulty, since TRBJ2-7 better matches the DNA end. The CDR3 sequence is 12 residues long. Germline-derived CDR1 and CDR2 are SNHLY and FYNNEI. CDR3: CASTRTSDEQYF. The DNA of the CDR3 is TGTGCCAGCACTAGGACTAGCGACGAGCAGTACTTC.

This sequence joins TRBV19 and TRBJ2-3, with D unresolved. This CDR3 comprises 16 residues. Germline values: CDR1 LNHDA, CDR2 SQIVND (reference sequence). Trimming cost V 2 bases and J 3 bases, with 15 bases left between them. The CDR3 loop reads CASSISSGARTDTQYF. In DNA form, the CDR3 reads TGTGCCAGTAGTATATCGAGTGGAGCCCGAACAGATACGCAGTATTTT.

This clone occurred a few times. This chain joins TRBV4-3 and TRBJ2-7; TRBD1 matches 7 bases. This CDR3 has 15 residues. In germline, CDR1 is LGHNA, CDR2 YSLEER. The V gene end was trimmed by 4 bases and the J gene end by 1 base; junction bases not matched to a gene: 7. The CDR3 DNA follows: TGCGCCAGCAGCCTCCGGGACAGCCTTTCCTACGAGCAGTACTTC. Residues: CASSLRDSLSYEQYF.

The V and J genes are TRBV30 and TRBJ2-1; TRBD1 might be the D (6 bases). Germline lookup yields CDR1 GTSNPN and CDR2 SVGIG (reference sequence). Trimming removed 4 bases at V and 0 bases at J, with 19 bases between. CDR3 length: 17 residues. The CDR3 loop reads CAWTVGALRFSYNEQFF. The CDR3 nucleotides are TGTGCCTGGACGGTGGGGGCGTTGAGATTCTCCTACAATGAGCAGTTCTTC.

The V and J genes are TRBV30 and TRBJ1-6; 8 bases agree with TRBD1. Germline trimming cut 3 bases from V and 7 bases from J; bases unmatched to any gene: 8. The CDR3 loop spans 15 amino acids. Germline-derived CDR1 and CDR2 are GTSNPN and SVGIG (reference sequence). For the CDR3, the DNA is TGTGCCTGGAGGGCCAGGACAGGGCTAAATTCACCCCTCCACTTT. This encodes CAWRARTGLNSPLHF.

In this sample, this clone turned up a few times. This sequence joins TRBV7-8 and TRBJ1-6; 9 nucleotides agree with TRBD1. Germline V gene sequence: CDR1 SGHVS, CDR2 FQNEAQ. CDR3 size: 14 residues. J gave up 9 bases and V 4 bases, and 4 bases lay outside the gene matches. The CDR3 DNA reads as TGTGCCAGCAGCTCCCGACAGGGGGGTTCACCCCTCCACTTT. This codes for CASSSRQGGSPLHF.

This sequence joins TRBV29-1 and TRBJ2-7; TRBD1 aligns across 7 bases. This CDR3 has 14 amino acids. Germline loops: CDR1 SQVTM, CDR2 ANQGSEA. The trim removed 7 bases at V and 4 bases at J, leaving 13 bases unmatched. CDR3 in DNA: TGCAGCGCCCTGAGAGGGGGCGCTGGGTACGAGCAGTACTTC. The encoded protein is CSALRGGAGYEQYF.

The chain carries TRBV2 and TRBJ1-1; the D is unclear. CDR1 and CDR2 from the germline V gene are SNHLY and FYNNEI. V gave up 3 bases and J gave up 1 base, with 12 bases separating them. CDR3 length equals 15 residues. CDR3 nucleotide sequence: TGTGCCAGCAGTGACGGCGCCAGGCGGAACACTGAAGCTTTCTTT. This gives the protein CASSDGARRNTEAFF.

This chain joins TRBV6-6 and TRBJ1-2; D may be TRBD1 (5 bases). The V end was cut by 4 bases, the J end by 1 base, with 16 bases between. The germline CDR1 and CDR2 sequences are MNHNY and SVGAGI (reference sequence). The CDR3 is 16 amino acids. The CDR3 reads CASSFFRQGINYGYTF. As DNA, the CDR3 is TGTGCCAGCAGTTTCTTTAGGCAGGGCATTAACTATGGCTACACCTTC.

A few counts support this clone. The V and J genes are TRBV9 and TRBJ2-5; 7 bases agree with TRBD2. After removal of 2 bases from V and 5 bases from J, the junction contained 9 bases not matched to a gene. This CDR3 has 15 amino acids. The V gene's germline CDR1 is SGDLS and CDR2 YYNGEE. The DNA of the CDR3 is TGTGCCAGCAGCGTGGACTGGGGGGGGATTGAGACCCAGTACTTC. The encoded protein is CASSVDWGGIETQYF. The variable domain in full, with the rest retrieved from reference TRBV9 and TRBJ2-5, is DSGVTQTPKHLITATGQRVTLRCSPRSGDLSVYWYQQSLDQGLQFLIQYYNGEERAKGNILERFSAQQFPDLHSELNLSSLELGDSALYFCASSVDWGGIETQYFGPGTRLLVL.

The chain recombines TRBV18 with TRBJ2-3, with TRBD2 identical over 10 bases. The CDR3 extends over 15 amino acids. V lost 3 bases to trimming and J lost 4 bases; unmatched junction nucleotides: 4. Germline V gives CDR1 KGHSH, CDR2 LQKENI. CDR3 in amino acids: CASSPLAGAPDTQYF. For the CDR3, the DNA is TGTGCCAGCTCACCTCTAGCGGGAGCCCCAGATACGCAGTATTTT.

This clone was observed once. V usage is TRBV15 and J usage is TRBJ2-5, with 8 bases matching TRBD2. The CDR3 loop spans 15 amino acids. The germline CDR1 and CDR2 sequences are LNHNV and YYDKDF (reference sequence). V dropped 1 base and J dropped 5; count of bases not matched to a gene: 6. CDR3 DNA: TGTGCCACCAGCAGAGTCCGGGAGGGCCCGGAGACCCAGTACTTC. It specifies CATSRVREGPETQYF.

This chain connects TRBV19 to TRBJ2-2; 14 nucleotides line up with TRBD2. V lost 5 bases and J lost 6; bases outside the gene matches: 5. Germline V gives CDR1 LNHDA, CDR2 SQIVND (reference sequence). This CDR3 is built from 16 residues. The CDR3, as DNA: TGTGCCAGTAGTCGGGGACTAGCGGGAGTCCCCGGGGAGCTGTTTTTT. Translating it yields CASSRGLAGVPGELFF.

J is TRBJ2-7 and V is TRBV9; possible D gene TRBD1, 6 bases. The CDR3 has 17 residues. Germline loops: CDR1 SGDLS, CDR2 YYNGEE. V was cut by 3 bases and J by 0 bases, with 19 bases left in between. The CDR3: CASSAEPGELSSYEQYF. CDR3 nucleotides: TGTGCCAGCAGCGCAGAACCAGGGGAGCTTAGCTCCTACGAGCAGTACTTC.

CDR3 coding DNA: TGCGCCAGCAGCCAAGAGGGGACAGTCCAAGAGACCCAGTACTTC. It yields the protein CASSQEGTVQETQYF. V gene TRBV4-1 combines with J gene TRBJ2-5; 7 positions match TRBD1. V dropped 0 bases and J dropped 1; count of bases not matched to a gene: 2. Germline CDR1 MGHRA, CDR2 YSYEKL. This CDR3 has 15 amino acids.

The gene calls are TRBV7-2 and TRBJ2-1, with no clear D. Per germline, CDR1 SGHTA and CDR2 FQGNSA. CDR3 length equals 14 residues. V dropped 1 base and J dropped 2 bases, with 6 bases sitting between them. The CDR3 loop reads CASSLGPAYNEQFF. The CDR3 coding sequence is TGTGCCAGCAGCTTAGGTCCGGCCTACAATGAGCAGTTCTTC. The entire variable domain, with the rest obtained from reference TRBV7-2 and TRBJ2-1, is as follows: GAGVSQSPSNKVTEKGKDVELRCDPISGHTALYWYRQSLGQGLEFLIYFQGNSAPDKSGLPSDRFSAERTGGSVSTLTIQRTQQEDSAVYLCASSLGPAYNEQFFGPGTRLTVL.

CDR3 sequence: CASSLPTSNEQFF. CDR3 sequence (DNA): TGTGCCAGCAGCTTACCTACTAGTAATGAGCAGTTCTTC. This sequence joins TRBV7-3 and TRBJ2-1, with D perhaps TRBD2 (5 bases). V lost 2 bases to trimming and J lost 7 bases, with 9 bases between them. This CDR3 is 13 amino acids long. From germline, CDR1 is SGHTA and CDR2 FQGTGA.

The V call is TRBV5-1, the J call TRBJ1-1; 10 nucleotides align to TRBD1. The V segment lost 5 bases and the J segment 3 bases; nucleotides outside the gene matches: 4. Germline V gene lookup returns CDR1 SGHRS and CDR2 YFSETQ. CDR3 length: 14 residues. The chain's CDR3 is CASRRQGAYTEAFF. DNA of the CDR3: TGCGCCAGCAGAAGACAGGGGGCTTACACTGAAGCTTTCTTT.

The rearrangement joins TRBV5-1 to TRBJ2-3; 8 positions match TRBD2. Germline V gene lookup returns CDR1 SGHRS and CDR2 YFSETQ. V shed 2 bases and J 3 bases; nucleotides not matched to a gene: 8. The CDR3 contains 16 residues. The CDR3 is CASSFDSGLGTDTQYF. CDR3 DNA sequence: TGCGCCAGCAGCTTTGATTCGGGACTAGGGACAGATACGCAGTATTTT.

The chain uses TRBV29-1 and TRBJ2-3; 11 bases are shared with TRBD2. CDR3 length: 16 residues. J was trimmed by 2 bases and V by 5 bases; bases with no gene match: 9. CDR1 is SQVTM and CDR2 is ANQGSEA in the germline V gene. CDR3 residues: CSVQGTSGRSTDTQYF. The CDR3 nucleotides read TGCAGCGTTCAGGGCACTAGCGGGAGATCCACAGATACGCAGTATTTT.